This T cell receptor beta chain is drawn from a study of cytomegalovirus exposure and HLA in healthy donors. 13 Jbeta primers and 60 Vbeta primers were used for the PCR. Profiling relied on immunoSEQ multiplex PCR, and the TCRdb table lists in-frame clones only, not all of them. The data hold about 100,000 clones, with 79% observed a single time. This clone was recorded only once. Its specificity is unknown. Findings and caveats of the study: Researchers reported that a few CMV-associated chains were confirmed in vitro as CMV antigen-specific. A later analysis found common viral pathogens apparently linked to several of the most significant clusters. A list of 150 to 200 TCR beta chains associated with cytomegalovirus was given.

Material: PBMCs. The sequence derives from a woman in her thirties or forties in good health and CMV-seronegative.

The CDR3 loop reads CATSTTGGMTEAFF. The CDR3 nucleotides read TGTGCCACCAGCACTACAGGGGGGATGACTGAAGCTTTCTTT. The chain carries TRBV15 and TRBJ1-1, with 8 bases that match TRBD1. The germline CDR1 and CDR2 sequences are LNHNV and YYDKDF (reference sequence). This CDR3 region has 14 residues. The V and J ends lost 4 bases and 5 bases, in that order; junction bases with no gene match: 6.